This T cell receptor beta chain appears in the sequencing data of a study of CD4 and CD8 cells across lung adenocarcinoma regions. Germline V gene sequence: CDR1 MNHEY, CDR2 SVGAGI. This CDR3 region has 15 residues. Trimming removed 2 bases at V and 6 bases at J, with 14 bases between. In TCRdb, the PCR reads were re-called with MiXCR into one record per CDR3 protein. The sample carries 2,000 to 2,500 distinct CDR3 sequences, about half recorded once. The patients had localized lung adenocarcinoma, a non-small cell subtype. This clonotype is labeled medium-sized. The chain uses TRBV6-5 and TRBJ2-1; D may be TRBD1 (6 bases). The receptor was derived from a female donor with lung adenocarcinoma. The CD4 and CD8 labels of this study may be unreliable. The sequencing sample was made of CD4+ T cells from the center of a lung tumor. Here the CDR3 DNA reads TGTGCCAGCAGTTACGCCCCTGCAGGGGCCAATGAGCAGTTCTTC. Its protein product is CASSYAPAGANEQFF.